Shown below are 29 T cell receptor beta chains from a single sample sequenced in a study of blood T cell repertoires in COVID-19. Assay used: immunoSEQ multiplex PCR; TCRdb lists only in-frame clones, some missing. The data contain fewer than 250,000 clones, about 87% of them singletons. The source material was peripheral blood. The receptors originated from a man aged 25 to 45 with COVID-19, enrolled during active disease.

CDR3 nucleotide sequence: TGCGCCAGCAGCCCCCAGCCGGGACAGGGTTCATATCAGCCCCAGCATTTT. Its translation is CASSPQPGQGSYQPQHF. This chain uses TRBV4-1 with TRBJ1-5; 9 nucleotides agree with TRBD1. CDR3 length: 17 amino acids. J lost 5 bases, V lost 4 bases, and 12 bases had no gene match. Looked up from germline, CDR1 is MGHRA and CDR2 is YSYEKL.

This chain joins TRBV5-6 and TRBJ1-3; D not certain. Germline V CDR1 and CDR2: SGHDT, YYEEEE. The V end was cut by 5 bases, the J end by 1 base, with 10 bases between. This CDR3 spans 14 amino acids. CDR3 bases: TGTGCCAGCAGTTCGAGGGATTCTGGAAACACCATATATTTT. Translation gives CASSSRDSGNTIYF.

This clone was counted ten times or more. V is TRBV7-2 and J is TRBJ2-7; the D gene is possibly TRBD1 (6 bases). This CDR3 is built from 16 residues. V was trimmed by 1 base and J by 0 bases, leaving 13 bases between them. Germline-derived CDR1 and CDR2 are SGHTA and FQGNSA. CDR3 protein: CASSLGADSLSYEQYF. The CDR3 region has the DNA TGTGCCAGCAGCTTAGGGGCGGACAGCCTCTCCTACGAGCAGTACTTC.

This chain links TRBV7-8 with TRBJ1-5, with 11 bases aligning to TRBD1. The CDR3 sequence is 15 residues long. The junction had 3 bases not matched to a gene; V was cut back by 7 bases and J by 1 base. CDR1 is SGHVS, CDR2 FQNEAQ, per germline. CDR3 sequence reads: CASTRDRGSNQPQHF. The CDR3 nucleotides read TGTGCCAGCACCCGGGACAGGGGGAGCAATCAGCCCCAGCATTTT.

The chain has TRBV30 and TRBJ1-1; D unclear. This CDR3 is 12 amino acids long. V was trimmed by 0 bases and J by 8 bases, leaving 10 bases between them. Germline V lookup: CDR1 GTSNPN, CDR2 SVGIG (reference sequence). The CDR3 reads CAWSVNWREAFF. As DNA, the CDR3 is TGTGCCTGGAGTGTTAACTGGAGGGAAGCTTTCTTT.

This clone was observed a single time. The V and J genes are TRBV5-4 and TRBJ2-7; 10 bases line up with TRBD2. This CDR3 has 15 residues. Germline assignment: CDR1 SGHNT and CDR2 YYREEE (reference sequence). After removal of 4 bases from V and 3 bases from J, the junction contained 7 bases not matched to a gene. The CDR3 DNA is TGTGCCAGCAGCCTTAGCGGGGGGCGGCTCTACGAGCAGTACTTC. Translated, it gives CASSLSGGRLYEQYF.

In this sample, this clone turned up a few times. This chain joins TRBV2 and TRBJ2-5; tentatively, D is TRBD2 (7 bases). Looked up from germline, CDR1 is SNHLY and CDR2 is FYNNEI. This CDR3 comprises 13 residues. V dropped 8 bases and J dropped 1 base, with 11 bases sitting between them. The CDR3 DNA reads TGTGCCAGCCATAGGGGGGGCCAAGAGACCCAGTACTTC. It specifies CASHRGGQETQYF.

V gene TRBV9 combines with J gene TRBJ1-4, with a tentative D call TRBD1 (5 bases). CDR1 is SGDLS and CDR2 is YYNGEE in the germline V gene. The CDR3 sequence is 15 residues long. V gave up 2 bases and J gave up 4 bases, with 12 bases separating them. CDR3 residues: CASSVRGRDNEKLFF. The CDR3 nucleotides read TGTGCCAGCAGCGTGCGGGGCAGGGATAATGAAAAACTGTTTTTT.

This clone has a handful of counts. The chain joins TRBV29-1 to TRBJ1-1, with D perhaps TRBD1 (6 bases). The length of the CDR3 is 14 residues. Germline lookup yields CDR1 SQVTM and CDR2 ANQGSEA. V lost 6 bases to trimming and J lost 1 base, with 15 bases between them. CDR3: CSVSGNRANTEAFF. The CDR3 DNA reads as TGCAGCGTGTCCGGTAACAGGGCGAACACTGAAGCTTTCTTT.

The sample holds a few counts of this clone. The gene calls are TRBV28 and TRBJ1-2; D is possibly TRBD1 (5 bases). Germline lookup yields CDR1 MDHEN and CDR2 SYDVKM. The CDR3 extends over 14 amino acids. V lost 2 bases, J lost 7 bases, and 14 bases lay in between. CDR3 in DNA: TGTGCCAGCAGTTTACCCCTGACAGCCTTTGGCTACACCTTC. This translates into CASSLPLTAFGYTF.

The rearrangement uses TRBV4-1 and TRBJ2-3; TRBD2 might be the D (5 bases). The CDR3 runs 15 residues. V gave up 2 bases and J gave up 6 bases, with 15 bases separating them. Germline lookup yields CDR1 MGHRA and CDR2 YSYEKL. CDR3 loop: CASSQNWRLGDTQYF. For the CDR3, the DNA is TGCGCCAGCAGCCAAAACTGGAGGTTAGGGGATACGCAGTATTTT.

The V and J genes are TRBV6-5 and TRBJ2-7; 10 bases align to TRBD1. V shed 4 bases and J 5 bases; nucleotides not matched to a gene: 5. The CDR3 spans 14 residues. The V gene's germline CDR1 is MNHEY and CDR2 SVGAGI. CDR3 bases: TGTGCCAGCAGTTCGACAGGGGGCAGGAACGAGCAGTACTTC. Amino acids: CASSSTGGRNEQYF.

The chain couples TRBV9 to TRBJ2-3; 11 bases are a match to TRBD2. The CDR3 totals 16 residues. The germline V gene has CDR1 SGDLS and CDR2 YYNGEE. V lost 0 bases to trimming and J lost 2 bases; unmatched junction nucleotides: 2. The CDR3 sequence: CASSVGLAGYTDTQYF. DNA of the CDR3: TGTGCCAGCAGCGTAGGACTAGCGGGATACACAGATACGCAGTATTTT.

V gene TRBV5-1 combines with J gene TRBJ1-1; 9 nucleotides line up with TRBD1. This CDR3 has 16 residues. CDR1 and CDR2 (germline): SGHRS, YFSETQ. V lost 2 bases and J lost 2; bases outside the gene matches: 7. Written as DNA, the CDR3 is TGCGCCAGCAGCTTCTTACAGGGGGCGGGAAACACTGAAGCTTTCTTT. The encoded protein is CASSFLQGAGNTEAFF.

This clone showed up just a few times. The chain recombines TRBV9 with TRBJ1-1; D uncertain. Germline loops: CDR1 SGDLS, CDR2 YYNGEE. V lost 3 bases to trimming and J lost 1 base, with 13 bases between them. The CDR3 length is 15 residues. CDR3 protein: CASSAWEPGNTEAFF. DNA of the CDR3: TGTGCCAGCAGCGCTTGGGAGCCGGGGAACACTGAAGCTTTCTTT.

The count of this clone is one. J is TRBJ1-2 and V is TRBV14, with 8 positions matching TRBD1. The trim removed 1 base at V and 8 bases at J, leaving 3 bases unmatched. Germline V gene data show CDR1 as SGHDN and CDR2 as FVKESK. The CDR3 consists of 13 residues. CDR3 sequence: CASSQVGQGGYTF. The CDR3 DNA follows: TGTGCCAGCAGCCAAGTTGGACAGGGAGGCTACACCTTC.

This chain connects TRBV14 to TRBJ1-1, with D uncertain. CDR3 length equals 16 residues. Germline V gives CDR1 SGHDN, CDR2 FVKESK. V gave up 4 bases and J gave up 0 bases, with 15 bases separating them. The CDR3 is CASSRWVGQLNTEAFF. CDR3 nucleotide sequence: TGTGCCAGCAGCCGGTGGGTTGGGCAGCTGAACACTGAAGCTTTCTTT.

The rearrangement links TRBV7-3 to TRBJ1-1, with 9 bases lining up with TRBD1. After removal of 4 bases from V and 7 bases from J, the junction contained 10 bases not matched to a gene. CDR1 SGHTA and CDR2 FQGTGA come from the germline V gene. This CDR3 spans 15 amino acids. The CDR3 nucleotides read TGTGCCAGCAGCTACATGACAGGGGGACATGGTGAAGCTTTCTTT. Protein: CASSYMTGGHGEAFF.

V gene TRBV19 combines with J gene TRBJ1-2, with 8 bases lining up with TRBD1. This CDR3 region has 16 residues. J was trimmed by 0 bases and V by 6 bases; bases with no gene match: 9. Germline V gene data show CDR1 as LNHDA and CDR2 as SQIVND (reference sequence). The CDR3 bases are TGTGCCAGTAGCAGCAGGGGGCGCGGGACTAACTATGGCTACACCTTC. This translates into CASSSRGRGTNYGYTF.

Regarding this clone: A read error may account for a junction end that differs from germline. In nucleotides, the CDR3 is TGTGCCAGCAGCGAAGAGCCCAAGCGGACAGAAAACACTGAAGCTTTCTTT. Its translation: CASSEEPKRTENTEAFF. The genes are TRBV3-1 (or the pseudogene TRBV3-2) and TRBJ1-1; TRBD1 is a possible D gene (6 bases). From germline, CDR1 is LGHDT and CDR2 YNNKEL (reference sequence). The CDR3 is 17 residues long.

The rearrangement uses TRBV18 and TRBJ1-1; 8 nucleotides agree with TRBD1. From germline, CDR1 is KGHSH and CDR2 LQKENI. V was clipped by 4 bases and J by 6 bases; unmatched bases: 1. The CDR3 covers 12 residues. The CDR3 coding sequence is TGTGCCAGCTCACAGACAGGGGCTGAAGCTTTCTTT. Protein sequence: CASSQTGAEAFF.

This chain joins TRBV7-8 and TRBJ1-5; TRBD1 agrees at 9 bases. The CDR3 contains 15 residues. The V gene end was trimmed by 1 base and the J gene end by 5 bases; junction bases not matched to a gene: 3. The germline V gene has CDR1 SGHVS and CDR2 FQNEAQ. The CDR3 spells CASSLVDRGYQPQHF. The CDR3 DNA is TGTGCCAGCAGCTTAGTGGACAGGGGCTATCAGCCCCAGCATTTT. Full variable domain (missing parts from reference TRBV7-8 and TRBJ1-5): GAGVSQSPRYKVAKRGQDVALRCDPISGHVSLFWYQQALGQGPEFLTYFQNEAQLDKSGLPSDRFFAERPEGSVSTLKIQRTQQEDSAVYLCASSLVDRGYQPQHFGDGTRLSIL.

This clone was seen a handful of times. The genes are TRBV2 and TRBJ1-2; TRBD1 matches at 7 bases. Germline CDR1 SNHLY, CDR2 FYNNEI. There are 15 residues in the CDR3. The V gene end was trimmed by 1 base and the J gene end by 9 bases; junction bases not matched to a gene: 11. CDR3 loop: CASSEGQGVRRSYTF. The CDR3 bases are TGTGCCAGCAGTGAAGGGCAGGGGGTAAGGAGAAGCTACACCTTC.

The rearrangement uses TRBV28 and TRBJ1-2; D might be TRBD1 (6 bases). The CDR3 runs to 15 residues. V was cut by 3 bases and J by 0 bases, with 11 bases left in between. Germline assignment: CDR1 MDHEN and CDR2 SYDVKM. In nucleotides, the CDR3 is TGTGCCAGCAGTTTGCCGAGGGGGACTAACTATGGCTACACCTTC. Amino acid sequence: CASSLPRGTNYGYTF.

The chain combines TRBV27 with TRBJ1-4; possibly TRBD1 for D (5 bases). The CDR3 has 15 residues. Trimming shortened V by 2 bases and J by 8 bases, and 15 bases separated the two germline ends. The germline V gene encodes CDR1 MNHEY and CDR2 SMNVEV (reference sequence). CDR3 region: CASSLRGGVEEKLFF. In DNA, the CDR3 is TGTGCCAGCAGTTTACGGGGGGGGGTAGAAGAAAAACTGTTTTTT.

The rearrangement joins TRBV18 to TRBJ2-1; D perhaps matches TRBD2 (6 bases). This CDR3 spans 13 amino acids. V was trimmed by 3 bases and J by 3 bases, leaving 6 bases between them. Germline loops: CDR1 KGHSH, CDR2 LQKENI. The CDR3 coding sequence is TGTGCCAGCTCACCGACTAGCTACAATGAGCAGTTCTTC. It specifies CASSPTSYNEQFF.

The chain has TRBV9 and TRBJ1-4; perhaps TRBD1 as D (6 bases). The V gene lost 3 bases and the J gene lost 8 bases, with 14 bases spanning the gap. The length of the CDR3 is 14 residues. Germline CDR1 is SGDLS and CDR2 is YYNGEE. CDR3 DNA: TGTGCCAGCAGCGCCGGGGGGACAAAAGAAAAACTGTTTTTT. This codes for CASSAGGTKEKLFF.

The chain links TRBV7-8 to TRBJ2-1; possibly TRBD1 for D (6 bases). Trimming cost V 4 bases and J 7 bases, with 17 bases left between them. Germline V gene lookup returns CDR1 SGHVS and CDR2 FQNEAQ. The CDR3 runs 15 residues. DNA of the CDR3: TGTGCCAGCAGCTCCCGACAGGTGAGGTTTAATGAGCAGTTCTTC. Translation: CASSSRQVRFNEQFF.

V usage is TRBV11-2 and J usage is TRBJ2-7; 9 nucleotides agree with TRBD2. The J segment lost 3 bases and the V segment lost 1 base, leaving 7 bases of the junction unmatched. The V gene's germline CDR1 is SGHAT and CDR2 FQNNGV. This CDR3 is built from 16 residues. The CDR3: CASSLALGTSYYEQYF. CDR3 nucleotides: TGTGCCAGCAGCTTAGCCCTCGGGACTAGCTACTACGAGCAGTACTTC.